The 20 T cell receptor beta chains below all came from one sample that was sequenced in a study. MiXCR, applied by TCRdb to the RT-PCR reads, yields one record per CDR3 protein. The sample contains approximately 720,000 distinct CDR3 sequences, approximately 15% of which appear only once. The sequenced sample was memory CD4+ T cells from blood. Every receptor here comes from a female donor in good health, serving as a healthy control.

V and J are TRBV11-2 and TRBJ1-1, with D maybe TRBD1 (5 bases). The CDR3 runs 13 residues. V was trimmed by 4 bases and J by 10 bases, leaving 16 bases between them. Per the germline V gene, CDR1 is SGHAT and CDR2 is FQNNGV. The DNA of the CDR3 is TGTGCCAGCAGCTGGGGTGGGGCAGTGGCAGCTTTCTTT. Amino acids: CASSWGGAVAAFF. Combining the CDR3 with reference TRBV11-2 and TRBJ1-1 gives the whole variable domain EAGVAQSPRYKIIEKRQSVAFWCNPISGHATLYWYQQILGQGPKLLIQFQNNGVVDDSQLPKDRFSAERLKGVDSTLKIQPAKLEDSAVYLCASSWGGAVAAFFGQGTRLTVV.

This chain joins TRBV2 and TRBJ1-4; 9 bases align to TRBD1. The CDR3 contains 15 residues. V was pared by 8 bases and J by 7 bases, with 11 bases of the junction left unmatched. Germline assignment: CDR1 SNHLY and CDR2 FYNNEI. This CDR3 is CASAYTGGLGEKLFF. CDR3 sequence (DNA): TGTGCCAGCGCCTATACAGGGGGCTTGGGTGAAAAACTGTTTTTT.

The chain joins TRBV12-3 or TRBV12-4 to TRBJ1-2, with D unresolved. Between the trimmed V and J ends, which lost 1 base and 3 bases, there was a span of 9 bases. CDR3 size: 14 residues. Written as DNA, the CDR3 is TGTGCCAGCAGTTTAGGAAGGGCTGACTATGGCTACACCTTC. It encodes CASSLGRADYGYTF.

This clonotype occurred a few times. The rearrangement links TRBV28 to TRBJ1-2, with 7 nucleotides matching TRBD1. The CDR3 sequence is 15 residues long. V was pared by 5 bases and J by 1 base, with 7 bases of the junction left unmatched. Germline-derived CDR1 and CDR2 are MDHEN and SYDVKM. As DNA, the CDR3 is TGTGCCAGCAGTCCTAGGGGGCAAAATAACTATGGCTACACCTTC. Translating gives CASSPRGQNNYGYTF.

The gene calls are TRBV19 and TRBJ1-4; TRBD1 agrees at 7 bases. V lost 4 bases, J lost 8 bases, and 10 bases stayed unmatched. The CDR3 has 15 amino acids. Germline lookup yields CDR1 LNHDA and CDR2 SQIVND (reference sequence). DNA of the CDR3: TGTGCCAGTAGTACCGGACAGGCAAGGGAGGAAAAACTGTTTTTT. Its translation: CASSTGQAREEKLFF.

The sample holds many counts of this clonotype. This sequence joins TRBV4-3 and TRBJ2-2; a possible D gene is TRBD2 (6 bases). The CDR3 runs 16 residues. V gave up 2 bases and J gave up 6 bases, with 16 bases separating them. Per germline, CDR1 LGHNA and CDR2 YSLEER. DNA for the CDR3: TGCGCCAGCAGCCAATTCGGCGGGGACTTAGCCGGGGAGCTGTTTTTT. Translation gives CASSQFGGDLAGELFF.

This clonotype was seen repeatedly, ten times or more. This chain joins TRBV5-1 and TRBJ2-5; 9 positions agree with TRBD1. V shed 4 bases, J shed 5 bases, and the junction held 12 bases outside the gene matches. CDR1 SGHRS and CDR2 YFSETQ come from the germline V gene. The CDR3 has 16 residues. CDR3 residues: CASSTVGQGSRETQYF. CDR3 nucleotide sequence: TGCGCCAGCAGCACGGTGGGACAGGGAAGTCGGGAGACCCAGTACTTC.

This clonotype was counted only a few times. The chain links TRBV6-2 or TRBV6-3 to TRBJ2-1; 9 nucleotides agree with TRBD2. J was trimmed by 10 bases and V by 5 bases; bases with no gene match: 3. The germline gives CDR1 MNHEY, CDR2 SVGEGT. CDR3 size: 12 residues. The CDR3 DNA follows: TGTGCCAGCAGTAGGCTAGCGGGGGAGCAGTTCTTC. It is translated as CASSRLAGEQFF.

At least ten counts were recorded for this clonotype. This chain uses TRBV20-1 with TRBJ1-1; D unclear. CDR3 length equals 13 residues. V dropped 0 bases and J dropped 1 base, with 6 bases sitting between them. Germline loops: CDR1 DFQATT, CDR2 SNEGSKA (reference sequence). CDR3: CSARDRRNTEAFF. The CDR3 bases are TGCAGTGCTAGAGATCGAAGGAACACTGAAGCTTTCTTT.

This clonotype was seen repeatedly, ten times or more. V and J are TRBV20-1 and TRBJ2-3; D is uncertain. CDR3 length equals 12 residues. Germline CDR1 reads DFQATT; CDR2 reads SNEGSKA (reference sequence). V shed 5 bases and J shed 4 bases, with 10 bases lying between them. The CDR3 loop is CSAPLLSDTQYF. CDR3 coding DNA: TGCAGTGCTCCTCTCCTCTCAGATACGCAGTATTTT.

The gene calls are TRBV7-2 and TRBJ2-7; D is perhaps TRBD2 (5 bases). This CDR3 spans 13 amino acids. Germline-derived CDR1 and CDR2 are SGHTA and FQGNSA. V shed 5 bases and J shed 6 bases, with 14 bases lying between them. CDR3 sequence: CASSPERFLEQYF. The CDR3 bases are TGTGCCAGCAGCCCCGAGCGGTTTCTCGAGCAGTACTTC.

A remark on this clonotype: It is likely a read error, because the conserved phenylalanine at the end of the CDR3 is missing. This sequence joins TRBV4-3 and TRBJ2-3; 8 bases align to TRBD2. CDR3 length: 15 residues. Germline assignment: CDR1 LGHNA and CDR2 YSLEER. With 2 bases clipped from V and 0 bases from J, the junction kept 1 base outside the gene matches. The CDR3 DNA reads TGCGCCAGCAGCCAACTAGCGGGTAGCACAGATACGCAGTATTCT. It encodes CASSQLAGSTDTQYS.

This clonotype appeared many times. The rearrangement links TRBV12-3 or TRBV12-4 to TRBJ2-3; maybe TRBD2 (7 bases). The CDR3 totals 15 residues. V was clipped by 7 bases and J by 2 bases, with 16 bases between them. The CDR3 DNA reads as TGTGCCAGCATCTTGGGGGGGGCCTCCACAGATACGCAGTATTTT. Protein sequence: CASILGGASTDTQYF.

The gene calls are TRBV7-9 and TRBJ2-2; TRBD1 aligns across 9 bases. Germline CDR1 and CDR2: SEHNR and FQNEAQ (reference sequence). The CDR3 sequence is 15 residues long. Losses at the gene ends were 5 bases for V and 3 bases for J; bases not matched to a gene: 4. The CDR3 sequence is CASSPGTGHTGELFF. For the CDR3, the DNA is TGTGCCAGCAGCCCCGGGACAGGGCACACCGGGGAGCTGTTTTTT.

V and J are TRBV6-1 and TRBJ2-3, with 12 bases matching TRBD2. The V segment lost 2 bases and the J segment 3 bases; nucleotides outside the gene matches: 9. CDR1 and CDR2 from the germline V gene are MNHNS and SASEGT. This CDR3 is 18 amino acids long. CDR3 region: CASSESLAGGGWTDTQYF. CDR3 nucleotide sequence: TGTGCCAGCAGTGAAAGTCTAGCGGGAGGGGGTTGGACAGATACGCAGTATTTT.

This clonotype was detected a few times. The chain combines TRBV12-3 or TRBV12-4 with TRBJ1-1; 7 positions match TRBD1. With 7 bases clipped from V and 4 bases from J, the junction kept 6 bases outside the gene matches. There are 13 residues in the CDR3. This CDR3 is CASMKGAGTEAFF. The CDR3 bases are TGTGCCAGCATGAAGGGGGCTGGCACTGAAGCTTTCTTT.

The chain combines TRBV3-1 with TRBJ2-2, with TRBD2 identical over 8 bases. The CDR3 loop spans 17 amino acids. In germline, CDR1 is LGHDT, CDR2 YNNKEL (reference sequence). With 4 bases clipped from V and 3 bases from J, the junction kept 10 bases outside the gene matches. The CDR3 DNA is TGTGCCAGCAGCCCGACCGACGGGGGGGCGTACACCGGGGAGCTGTTTTTT. Residues: CASSPTDGGAYTGELFF.

This clonotype was detected a few times. The chain couples TRBV20-1 to TRBJ2-1; TRBD2 matches 9 bases. J gave up 9 bases and V 8 bases, and 26 bases lay outside the gene matches. The CDR3 contains 18 residues. CDR1 DFQATT and CDR2 SNEGSKA come from the germline V gene (reference sequence). The CDR3 loop reads CSHIAPHRGRALGSEQFF. CDR3 DNA: TGCAGTCACATCGCCCCGCATCGCGGGAGGGCCTTGGGTAGTGAGCAGTTCTTC.

The chain couples TRBV2 to TRBJ2-1; D may be TRBD2 (6 bases). There are 13 residues in the CDR3. CDR1 is SNHLY, CDR2 FYNNEI, per germline. V dropped 7 bases and J dropped 3 bases, with 10 bases sitting between them. The CDR3 sequence is CASTGDVYNEQFF. The CDR3 DNA reads as TGTGCCAGCACGGGGGACGTCTACAATGAGCAGTTCTTC. Variable domain in full (rest from reference TRBV2 and TRBJ2-1): EPEVTQTPSHQVTQMGQEVILRCVPISNHLYFYWYRQILGQKVEFLVSFYNNEISEKSEIFDDQFSVERPDGSNFTLKIRSTKLEDSAMYFCASTGDVYNEQFFGPGTRLTVL.

This clonotype occurred a few times. The chain joins TRBV5-1 to TRBJ2-1, with a tentative D call TRBD1 (6 bases). CDR1 SGHRS and CDR2 YFSETQ come from the germline V gene. The CDR3 loop spans 15 amino acids. Trimming stripped 4 bases from V and 3 bases from J, with 14 bases between. For the CDR3, the DNA is TGCGCCAGCAGCCTAACAGGGAACGACTACAATGAGCAGTTCTTC. Translating gives CASSLTGNDYNEQFF.